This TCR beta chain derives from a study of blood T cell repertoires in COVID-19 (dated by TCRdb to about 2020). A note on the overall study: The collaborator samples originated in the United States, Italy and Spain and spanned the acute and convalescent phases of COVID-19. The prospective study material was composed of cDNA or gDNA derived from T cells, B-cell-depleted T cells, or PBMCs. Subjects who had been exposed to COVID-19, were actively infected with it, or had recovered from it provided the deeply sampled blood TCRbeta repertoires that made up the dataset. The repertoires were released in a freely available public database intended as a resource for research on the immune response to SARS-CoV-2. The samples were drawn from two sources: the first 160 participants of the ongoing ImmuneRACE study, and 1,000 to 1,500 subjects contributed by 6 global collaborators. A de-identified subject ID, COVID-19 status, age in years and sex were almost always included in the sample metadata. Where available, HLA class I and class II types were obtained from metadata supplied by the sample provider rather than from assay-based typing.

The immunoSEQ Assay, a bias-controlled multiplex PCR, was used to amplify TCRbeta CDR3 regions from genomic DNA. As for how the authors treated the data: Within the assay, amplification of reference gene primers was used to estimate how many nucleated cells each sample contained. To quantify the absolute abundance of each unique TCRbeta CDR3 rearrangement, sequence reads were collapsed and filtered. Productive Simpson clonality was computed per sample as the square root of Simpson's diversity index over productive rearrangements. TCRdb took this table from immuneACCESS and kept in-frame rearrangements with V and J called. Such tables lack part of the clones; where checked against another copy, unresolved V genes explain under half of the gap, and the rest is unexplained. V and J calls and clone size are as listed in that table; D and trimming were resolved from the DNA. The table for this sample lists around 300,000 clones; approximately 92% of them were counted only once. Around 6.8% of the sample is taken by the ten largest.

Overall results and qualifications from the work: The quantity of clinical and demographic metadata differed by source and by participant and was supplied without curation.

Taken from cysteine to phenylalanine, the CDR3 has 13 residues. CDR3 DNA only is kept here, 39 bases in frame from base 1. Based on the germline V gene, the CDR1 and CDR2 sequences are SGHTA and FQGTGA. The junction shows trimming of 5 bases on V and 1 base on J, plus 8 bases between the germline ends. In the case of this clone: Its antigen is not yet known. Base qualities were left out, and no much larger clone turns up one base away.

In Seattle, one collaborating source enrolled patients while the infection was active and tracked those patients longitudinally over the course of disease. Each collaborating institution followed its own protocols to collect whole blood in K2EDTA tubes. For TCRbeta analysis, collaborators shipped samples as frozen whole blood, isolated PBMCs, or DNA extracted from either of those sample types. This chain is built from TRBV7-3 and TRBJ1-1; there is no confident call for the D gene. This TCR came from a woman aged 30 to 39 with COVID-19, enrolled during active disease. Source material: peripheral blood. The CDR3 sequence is CASSQSGNTEAFF. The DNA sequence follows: TGTGCCAGCAGCCAATCAGGGAACACTGAAGCTTTCTTT.